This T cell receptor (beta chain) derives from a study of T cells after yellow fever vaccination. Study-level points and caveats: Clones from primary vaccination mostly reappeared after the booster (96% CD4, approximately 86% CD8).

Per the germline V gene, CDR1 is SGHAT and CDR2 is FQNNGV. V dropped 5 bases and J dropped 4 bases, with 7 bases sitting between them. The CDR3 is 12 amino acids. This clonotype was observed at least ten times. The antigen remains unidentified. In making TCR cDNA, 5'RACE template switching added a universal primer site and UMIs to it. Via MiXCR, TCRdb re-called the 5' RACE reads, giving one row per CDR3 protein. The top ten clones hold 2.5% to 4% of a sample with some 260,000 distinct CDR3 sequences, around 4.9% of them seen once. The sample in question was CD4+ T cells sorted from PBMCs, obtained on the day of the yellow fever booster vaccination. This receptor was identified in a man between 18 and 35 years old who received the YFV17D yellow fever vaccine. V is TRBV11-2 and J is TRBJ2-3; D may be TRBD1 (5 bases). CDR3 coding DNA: TGTGCCAGCAGCCCACAGGCAGATACGCAGTATTTT. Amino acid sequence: CASSPQADTQYF. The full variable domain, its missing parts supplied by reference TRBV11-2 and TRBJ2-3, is EAGVAQSPRYKIIEKRQSVAFWCNPISGHATLYWYQQILGQGPKLLIQFQNNGVVDDSQLPKDRFSAERLKGVDSTLKIQPAKLEDSAVYLCASSPQADTQYFGPGTRLTVL.